These 28 T cell receptor beta chains share one sample of origin, sequenced in a study of cytomegalovirus exposure and HLA in healthy donors. The PCR employed 60 Vbeta primers together with 13 Jbeta primers. Assay: immunoSEQ multiplex PCR; the TCRdb copy retains only in-frame clones and omits some. The sample carries 100,000 to 150,000 clones, 77% recorded once. Sequenced material: PBMCs. These receptors originate from a male donor in good health and CMV-seropositive.

This chain connects TRBV2 to TRBJ2-5, with D perhaps matching TRBD2 (6 bases). Deletions cut 5 bases from V and 5 bases from J, with 12 bases between. The CDR3 sequence is 13 residues long. CDR1 is SNHLY, CDR2 FYNNEI, per germline. The CDR3 DNA reads TGTGCCAGCAGTTGGGGGGAAGGGGAGACCCAGTACTTC. Translating gives CASSWGEGETQYF.

This clone turned up a few times. V usage is TRBV28 and J usage is TRBJ1-5, with D tentatively TRBD1 (5 bases). CDR3 length: 12 residues. V lost 8 bases and J 7 bases, leaving 12 bases between the germline ends. The germline gives CDR1 MDHEN, CDR2 SYDVKM. CDR3 amino acids: CASLPRGQPQHF. CDR3 nucleotides: TGTGCCAGCCTACCCCGGGGGCAGCCCCAGCATTTT.

The genes are TRBV7-2 and TRBJ1-5; a weak D match, TRBD1 (5 bases). V was cut by 1 base and J by 3 bases, with 10 bases left in between. CDR3 length: 15 amino acids. Germline-derived CDR1 and CDR2 are SGHTA and FQGNSA. CDR3 sequence: CASSLVGAFNQPQHF. The CDR3 DNA reads TGTGCCAGCAGCTTAGTTGGGGCCTTCAATCAGCCCCAGCATTTT.

The V and J genes are TRBV27 and TRBJ2-1, with D maybe TRBD2 (6 bases). Germline lookup yields CDR1 MNHEY and CDR2 SMNVEV (reference sequence). The V end was cut by 7 bases, the J end by 6 bases, with 16 bases between. The CDR3 consists of 14 residues. The CDR3 DNA follows: TGTGCCAGCAAGCCAGGCGGTAGCGGCAATGAGCAGTTCTTC. The encoded protein is CASKPGGSGNEQFF.

The rearrangement joins TRBV5-8 to TRBJ1-6; D might be TRBD1 (6 bases). The V gene lost 0 bases and the J gene lost 6 bases, with 13 bases spanning the gap. The CDR3 consists of 16 residues. CDR1 is SGHTS and CDR2 is YDEGEE in the germline V gene. The CDR3 spells CASSLEKWTANSPLHF. CDR3 in DNA: TGTGCCAGCAGCTTGGAGAAGTGGACAGCTAATTCACCCCTCCACTTT.

The chain carries TRBV4-1 and TRBJ2-1; 7 bases line up with TRBD2. The ends lost 6 bases at V and 3 bases at J; junction bases unmatched: 8. This CDR3 is built from 15 residues. Germline CDR1 and CDR2: MGHRA and YSYEKL. The CDR3 DNA reads as TGCGCCAGCAGGGCGGGGGTAGCGGGCTACAATGAGCAGTTCTTC. Amino acid sequence: CASRAGVAGYNEQFF.

This chain connects TRBV28 to TRBJ1-4; D might be TRBD1 (5 bases). Germline V gene data show CDR1 as MDHEN and CDR2 as SYDVKM. V was trimmed by 3 bases and J by 11 bases, leaving 10 bases between them. The CDR3 is 12 residues long. The CDR3 sequence is CASSLEGRKLFF. The DNA of the CDR3 is TGTGCCAGCAGTTTGGAGGGGAGGAAACTGTTTTTT.

V is TRBV6-5 and J is TRBJ1-4; possibly TRBD1 for D (6 bases). CDR3 length: 14 residues. Trimming took 2 bases from V and 4 from J, leaving 8 bases between them. Germline V lookup: CDR1 MNHEY, CDR2 SVGAGI. The CDR3 DNA follows: TGTGCCAGCAGTTACCTACAGGGTAATGAAAAACTGTTTTTT. It translates to CASSYLQGNEKLFF.

This clone was seen a handful of times. J is TRBJ2-3 and V is TRBV13; TRBD2 aligns across 16 bases. Per germline, CDR1 PRHDT and CDR2 FYEKMQ (reference sequence). The CDR3 loop spans 20 amino acids. With 6 bases clipped from V and 2 bases from J, the junction kept 14 bases outside the gene matches. The DNA for the CDR3 is TGTGCCAGCAGGCCACTTCCGGGACTAGCGGGGGGGCCCCTCACAGATACGCAGTATTTT. Its translation is CASRPLPGLAGGPLTDTQYF.

In its sample, this clone was seen a few times. The genes are TRBV6-6 and TRBJ1-5; TRBD1 matches at 9 bases. V dropped 7 bases and J dropped 5; count of bases not matched to a gene: 6. Germline CDR1 and CDR2: MNHNY and SVGAGI (reference sequence). This CDR3 comprises 14 residues. CDR3 sequence reads: CASTETGGDQPQHF. CDR3 nucleotides: TGTGCCAGCACCGAGACAGGGGGGGATCAGCCCCAGCATTTT.

V and J are TRBV6-1 and TRBJ2-1; TRBD1 agrees at 9 bases. The J segment lost 7 bases and the V segment lost 6 bases, leaving 10 bases of the junction unmatched. The CDR3 sequence is 15 residues long. Looked up from germline, CDR1 is MNHNS and CDR2 is SASEGT. CDR3 coding DNA: TGTGCCAGCAGCCTCCGGGACAGGGTCTCGAATGAGCAGTTCTTC. Amino acid sequence: CASSLRDRVSNEQFF.

This chain links TRBV19 with TRBJ2-1, with 9 bases aligning to TRBD2. After removal of 2 bases from V and 6 bases from J, the junction contained 11 bases not matched to a gene. CDR3 length equals 17 residues. Germline V gene lookup returns CDR1 LNHDA and CDR2 SQIVND (reference sequence). In nucleotides, the CDR3 is TGTGCCAGTAGTATATGGAAGGGTAGCGGGAGAGTCAATGAGCAGTTCTTC. The encoded protein is CASSIWKGSGRVNEQFF.

This clone was detected only a few times. The J gene is TRBJ1-1, the V gene TRBV11-2; D is uncertain. The CDR3 is 17 amino acids. V lost 5 bases and J lost 7, with 26 bases in between. CDR1 and CDR2 (germline): SGHAT, FQNNGV. In nucleotides, the CDR3 is TGTGCCAGCAGCACACGCAAGATCCAGACGGGATCAGTTGAAGCTTTCTTT. This translates into CASSTRKIQTGSVEAFF.

The gene calls are TRBV7-9 and TRBJ1-4; D unresolved. The CDR3 runs 14 residues. V was cut by 2 bases and J by 7 bases, with 11 bases left in between. Germline CDR1 and CDR2: SEHNR and FQNEAQ (reference sequence). DNA of the CDR3: TGTGCCAGCAGCTTATTTACGGTCGGTGAAAAACTGTTTTTT. Amino acid sequence: CASSLFTVGEKLFF.

The chain employs TRBV7-2 and TRBJ2-5; no definite D call. Germline CDR1 and CDR2: SGHTA and FQGNSA. The CDR3 spans 13 residues. V lost 0 bases and J 12 bases, leaving 14 bases between the germline ends. CDR3 in amino acids: CASSLALDSIKYF. As DNA, the CDR3 is TGTGCCAGCAGCTTAGCGCTCGACTCAATAAAGTACTTC. Based on the CDR3 plus reference TRBV7-2 and TRBJ2-5, the full variable domain is GAGVSQSPSNKVTEKGKDVELRCDPISGHTALYWYRQSLGQGLEFLIYFQGNSAPDKSGLPSDRFSAERTGGSVSTLTIQRTQQEDSAVYLCASSLALDSIKYFGPGTRLLVL.

The chain has TRBV9 and TRBJ2-3; D uncertain. CDR3 length: 15 amino acids. V lost 0 bases, J lost 5 bases, and 13 bases lay in between. Germline-derived CDR1 and CDR2 are SGDLS and YYNGEE. In DNA form, the CDR3 reads TGTGCCAGCAGCGTAGAACCGTATTCGGGAGATACGCAGTATTTT. Translation: CASSVEPYSGDTQYF.

This clone was seen more than once but under ten times. J is TRBJ2-2 and V is TRBV29-1; tentatively, D is TRBD2 (5 bases). CDR3 length: 15 residues. The germline V gene encodes CDR1 SQVTM and CDR2 ANQGSEA. V lost 6 bases and J lost 0, with 14 bases in between. The CDR3 protein is CSVGLGVTNTGELFF. Written as DNA, the CDR3 is TGCAGCGTAGGTCTCGGGGTAACGAACACCGGGGAGCTGTTTTTT.

V gene TRBV7-8 combines with J gene TRBJ1-2; D is possibly TRBD1 (5 bases). Trimming cost V 5 bases and J 7 bases, with 20 bases left between them. Looked up from germline, CDR1 is SGHVS and CDR2 is FQNEAQ. The CDR3 covers 15 residues. In DNA form, the CDR3 reads TGTGCCAGCAGCGCCAGGTTGCGGGGCACCAGTGGCTACACCTTC. It specifies CASSARLRGTSGYTF.

The chain is built from TRBV6-5 and TRBJ2-3; D is possibly TRBD1 (5 bases). Deletions cut 2 bases from V and 6 bases from J, with 15 bases between. Germline V gene sequence: CDR1 MNHEY, CDR2 SVGAGI. The CDR3 is 15 residues long. The CDR3 protein is CASSYVPPHRDTQYF. The CDR3 bases are TGTGCCAGCAGTTACGTCCCCCCACACAGGGATACGCAGTATTTT.

J is TRBJ1-6 and V is TRBV7-9; the D is unclear. The CDR3 has 15 residues. The V gene lost 5 bases and the J gene lost 9 bases, with 17 bases spanning the gap. Germline assignment: CDR1 SEHNR and CDR2 FQNEAQ (reference sequence). In DNA form, the CDR3 reads TGTGCCAGCAGCCCCCGAGGTGGGCGGGGTTCACCCCTCCACTTT. Translated, it gives CASSPRGGRGSPLHF.

This rearrangement joins TRBV25-1 to TRBJ2-2; 8 nucleotides align to TRBD2. Germline V gives CDR1 MGHDK, CDR2 SYGVNS. This CDR3 has 16 residues. V lost 2 bases and J lost 4; bases outside the gene matches: 6. CDR3 coding DNA: TGTGCCAGCAGTGAAGGAGCGGGGGCGAGCACCGGGGAGCTGTTTTTT. The encoded protein is CASSEGAGASTGELFF.

As regards this clone: The junction departs from the called germline gene at one end, perhaps through a read error. The chain uses TRBV4-1 and TRBJ2-6; maybe TRBD1 (5 bases). The length of the CDR3 is 15 residues. The germline V gene encodes CDR1 MGHRA and CDR2 YSYEKL. CDR3 sequence reads: CASSPVPTGANGLTF. The CDR3 region has the DNA TGCGCCAGCAGCCCGGTACCCACTGGGGCCAACGGCCTGACTTTC.

The CDR3 spells CASSLAPSGGLYEQYF. DNA of the CDR3: TGTGCCAGCAGCTTGGCCCCTAGCGGGGGTTTGTACGAGCAGTACTTC. V and J are TRBV5-5 and TRBJ2-7; TRBD2 agrees at 10 bases. Trimming took 0 bases from V and 4 from J; bases not matched to a gene: 7. Germline V gene sequence: CDR1 SGHKS, CDR2 YYEKEE (reference sequence). This CDR3 is built from 16 residues.

This chain connects TRBV5-8 to TRBJ2-2; 14 nucleotides line up with TRBD2. From germline, CDR1 is SGHTS and CDR2 YDEGEE. The CDR3 runs 15 residues. With 4 bases clipped from V and 8 bases from J, the junction kept 4 bases outside the gene matches. CDR3 in amino acids: CASSLGLAGVGELFF. CDR3 DNA: TGTGCCAGCAGCCTGGGACTAGCGGGAGTGGGGGAGCTGTTTTTT.

The chain is built from TRBV5-1 and TRBJ2-5, with 7 bases fitting TRBD1. Judging by the DNA end, TRBJ2-7 fits better; the J call may be wrong. From germline, CDR1 is SGHRS and CDR2 YFSETQ. This CDR3 has 14 amino acids. This chain's CDR3 is CASSLGQGSYEQYF. In DNA form, the CDR3 reads TGCGCCAGCAGCTTGGGACAGGGATCCTACGAGCAGTACTTC.

This chain links TRBV5-8 with TRBJ1-5, with a possible D match to TRBD1 (6 bases). The CDR3 consists of 16 residues. The germline V and J ends were trimmed by 4 bases and 2 bases, with 16 bases remaining between them. The V gene's germline CDR1 is SGHTS and CDR2 YDEGEE. The CDR3 spells CASSRPRGPRNQPQHF. CDR3 sequence (DNA): TGTGCCAGCAGCCGCCCCAGGGGACCCCGCAATCAGCCCCAGCATTTT. Using reference TRBV5-8 and TRBJ1-5 for the parts outside the CDR3, the full variable domain is EAGVTQSPTHLIKTRGQQATLRCSPISGHTSVYWYQQALGLGLQFLLWYDEGEERNRGNFPPRFSGRQFPNYSSELNVNALELEDSALYLCASSRPRGPRNQPQHFGDGTRLSIL.

The V and J genes are TRBV7-9 and TRBJ2-7; perhaps TRBD2 as D (7 bases). Trimming stripped 6 bases from V and 2 bases from J, with 14 bases between. CDR3 size: 14 residues. Germline CDR1 reads SEHNR; CDR2 reads FQNEAQ (reference sequence). This CDR3 reads CASRPGGGAYEQYF. The CDR3 region has the DNA TGTGCCAGCAGACCGGGGGGCGGAGCCTACGAGCAGTACTTC. Filled out from reference TRBV7-9 and TRBJ2-7, the complete variable domain reads DTGVSQNPRHKITKRGQNVTFRCDPISEHNRLYWYRQTLGQGPEFLTYFQNEAQLEKSRLLSDRFSAERPKGSFSTLEIQRTEQGDSAMYLCASRPGGGAYEQYFGPGTRLTVT.

Written as DNA, the CDR3 is TGTGCCAGCAGCCTGGGACTAGCGGGAGGGGGGGGCAATGAGCAGTTCTTC. Amino acids: CASSLGLAGGGGNEQFF. The chain couples TRBV7-6 to TRBJ2-1; 16 bases are a match to TRBD2. The V and J ends lost 5 bases and 6 bases, in that order; junction bases with no gene match: 7. The germline V gene has CDR1 SGHVS and CDR2 FNYEAQ. This CDR3 has 17 amino acids.